A selection of T cell receptor beta chains follows, all from one sample in a study of blood T cell repertoires in COVID-19. Clones were read by immunoSEQ multiplex PCR, and TCRdb kept only the in-frame ones, dropping some. The table has 410,000 or so clones, over 75% seen once. Material: peripheral blood. The receptors derive from a woman in her forties with COVID-19, enrolled during active disease. The CDR3 runs from the conserved cysteine through the conserved F or W. A D gene is named only where the DNA matches it firmly. Part of the rows lack a size; the others show once, few, many or a class for expanded clones.

CDR3 DNA: TGTGCCAGCTCACCAAAGACGGCAGGGGCGACCTCTGGAAACACCATATATTTT; CDR3 protein: CASSPKTAGATSGNTIYF; clone size: once; J gene: TRBJ1-3; V gene: TRBV18; D gene: NA
CDR3 DNA: TGTGCCAGCAGCTCCCGAGGACAGGGGGACACTGAAGCTTTCTTT; CDR3 protein: CASSSRGQGDTEAFF; clone size: NA; J gene: TRBJ1-1; V gene: TRBV7-9; D gene: TRBD1
CDR3 DNA: TGTGCCAGCAGGTTCACAGGGGGAGGTGAAGCTTTCTTT; CDR3 protein: CASRFTGGGEAFF; clone size: NA; J gene: TRBJ1-1; V gene: TRBV2; D gene: TRBD1
CDR3 DNA: TGTGCCAGCAGCTACACGTTGACAGGGATTAGCACAGATACGCAGTATTTT; CDR3 protein: CASSYTLTGISTDTQYF; clone size: NA; J gene: TRBJ2-3; V gene: TRBV28; D gene: TRBD1
CDR3 DNA: TGTGCCTGGAGTGCTAGCGGGGGGGGAGAGACCCAGTACTTC; CDR3 protein: CAWSASGGGETQYF; clone size: NA; J gene: TRBJ2-5; V gene: TRBV30; D gene: TRBD2
CDR3 DNA: TGTGCCAGTATCGCCCGGGACTATGGCTACACCTTC; CDR3 protein: CASIARDYGYTF; clone size: NA; J gene: TRBJ1-2; V gene: TRBV19; D gene: NA
CDR3 DNA: TGCGCCAGCAGCCAAGAGGAGAACGTCGGCTCGGCGCAGTATTTT; CDR3 protein: CASSQEENVGSAQYF; clone size: NA; J gene: TRBJ2-3; V gene: TRBV4-3; D gene: NA
CDR3 DNA: TGTGCCAGCAGCCCCCGAGGCATTCAGTACTTC; CDR3 protein: CASSPRGIQYF; clone size: NA; J gene: TRBJ2-4; V gene: TRBV5-8; D gene: NA
CDR3 DNA: TGTGCCAGCAGCGGACCAGGTGCAACTAATGAAAAACTGTTTTTT; CDR3 protein: CASSGPGATNEKLFF; clone size: NA; J gene: TRBJ1-4; V gene: TRBV9; D gene: NA
CDR3 DNA: TGCGCCAGCAGCCTCGACAGGGGGCTCTATGGCTACACCTTC; CDR3 protein: CASSLDRGLYGYTF; clone size: NA; J gene: TRBJ1-2; V gene: TRBV5-1; D gene: TRBD1
CDR3 DNA: TGTGCCAGCTCCTTAAACGGAGGGGCCAGAGCTAACTATGGCTACACCTTC; CDR3 protein: CASSLNGGARANYGYTF; clone size: NA; J gene: TRBJ1-2; V gene: TRBV27; D gene: NA
CDR3 DNA: TGCGCCAGCAGCTTGGTGCAGGGGATAGGCGGGGAGCTGTTTTTT; CDR3 protein: CASSLVQGIGGELFF; clone size: NA; J gene: TRBJ2-2; V gene: TRBV5-1; D gene: NA
CDR3 DNA: TGCGCCAGCAGCCAAATACTTATCGGGGCAGGGGAGAGGGAAGCTTTCTTT; CDR3 protein: CASSQILIGAGEREAFF; clone size: NA; J gene: TRBJ1-1; V gene: TRBV4-1; D gene: NA
CDR3 DNA: TGTGCCACTGGGAGGGAGAACGGGGAGCTGTTTTTT; CDR3 protein: CATGRENGELFF; clone size: NA; J gene: TRBJ2-2; V gene: TRBV5-5; D gene: TRBD2
CDR3 DNA: TGTGCCAGCTCGAGTATCACAGATACGCAGTATTTT; CDR3 protein: CASSSITDTQYF; clone size: NA; J gene: TRBJ2-3; V gene: TRBV18; D gene: NA
CDR3 DNA: TGTGCCACTTCGGGACAGAAAATCTCCTACGAGCAGTACTTC; CDR3 protein: CATSGQKISYEQYF; clone size: NA; J gene: TRBJ2-7; V gene: TRBV10-3; D gene: TRBD1
CDR3 DNA: TGCGCCAGCAGCTTAAGGGGACAGGAGCCCTACGAGCAGTACTTC; CDR3 protein: CASSLRGQEPYEQYF; clone size: NA; J gene: TRBJ2-7; V gene: TRBV5-1; D gene: TRBD1
CDR3 DNA: TGTGCCACCAGTGACGCCAGGGGACGTACAGCTAACTATGGCTACACCTTC; CDR3 protein: CATSDARGRTANYGYTF; clone size: NA; J gene: TRBJ1-2; V gene: TRBV24-1; D gene: NA
CDR3 DNA: TGTGCCAGTAGCCCCGGGACAGGGGGCTATGGCTACACCTTC; CDR3 protein: CASSPGTGGYGYTF; clone size: NA; J gene: TRBJ1-2; V gene: TRBV19; D gene: TRBD1
CDR3 DNA: TGTGCCAGCAGTGAAGGGACTAGCGGGGGGGTTGCCTATGAGCAGTTCTTC; CDR3 protein: CASSEGTSGGVAYEQFF; clone size: NA; J gene: TRBJ2-1; V gene: TRBV2; D gene: TRBD2
CDR3 DNA: TGTGCCAGTAGCTTCACCACAACAGCCCCTTTTAATGAGCAGTTCTTC; CDR3 protein: CASSFTTTAPFNEQFF; clone size: NA; J gene: TRBJ2-1; V gene: TRBV19; D gene: NA
CDR3 DNA: TGTGCCAGCAGCCCGACGACTAGGAACACCGGGGAGCTGTTTTTT; CDR3 protein: CASSPTTRNTGELFF; clone size: once; J gene: TRBJ2-2; V gene: TRBV7-9; D gene: NA
CDR3 DNA: TGTGCCAGCAGACGACGACAGGGGGCGAACACTGAAGCTTTCTTT; CDR3 protein: CASRRRQGANTEAFF; clone size: NA; J gene: TRBJ1-1; V gene: TRBV28; D gene: TRBD1
CDR3 DNA: TGTGCCTGGAGTGTTGGGGACAGGTCCAACCTGGGCTACACCTTC; CDR3 protein: CAWSVGDRSNLGYTF; clone size: NA; J gene: TRBJ1-2; V gene: TRBV30; D gene: TRBD1
CDR3 DNA: TGTGCCAGCAGTTACTGGGGACAGGGGAGGGATGAGCAGTTCTTC; CDR3 protein: CASSYWGQGRDEQFF; clone size: NA; J gene: TRBJ2-1; V gene: TRBV6-5; D gene: TRBD1
CDR3 DNA: TGTGCCAGCAGTTCCCCAGGGGCCAACACTGAAGCTTTCTTT; CDR3 protein: CASSSPGANTEAFF; clone size: few; J gene: TRBJ1-1; V gene: TRBV28; D gene: NA
CDR3 DNA: TGTGCCACTAAGGGCGGGCCCTACGAGCAGTACTTC; CDR3 protein: CATKGGPYEQYF; clone size: NA; J gene: TRBJ2-7; V gene: TRBV19; D gene: NA
CDR3 DNA: TGTGCCAGCAGGTTACAGGGTGGCTATGGCTACACCTTC; CDR3 protein: CASRLQGGYGYTF; clone size: NA; J gene: TRBJ1-2; V gene: TRBV7-9; D gene: NA
CDR3 DNA: TGTGCCACCAGCAGAGATCAGGGCAGTTTGAAGACCCAGTACTTC; CDR3 protein: CATSRDQGSLKTQYF; clone size: NA; J gene: TRBJ2-5; V gene: TRBV15; D gene: NA
CDR3 DNA: TGTGCCAGCAGCCAAGAGGGCTATTCCTTCCCTACCACAGATACGCAGTATTTT; CDR3 protein: CASSQEGYSFPTTDTQYF; clone size: NA; J gene: TRBJ2-3; V gene: TRBV4-2; D gene: NA
CDR3 DNA: TGTGCCAGCAGCCTACCTTCCACCCAGGGGCGATCAGATACGCAGTATTTT; CDR3 protein: CASSLPSTQGRSDTQYF; clone size: NA; J gene: TRBJ2-3; V gene: TRBV5-5; D gene: NA
CDR3 DNA: TGCGCCAGCAGCTTCCAGGAGAACACCGGGGAGCTGTTTTTT; CDR3 protein: CASSFQENTGELFF; clone size: NA; J gene: TRBJ2-2; V gene: TRBV5-1; D gene: NA
CDR3 DNA: TGTGCCAGCAGCGTAGGGTCAGACTATGGCTACACCTTC; CDR3 protein: CASSVGSDYGYTF; clone size: NA; J gene: TRBJ1-2; V gene: TRBV9; D gene: NA
CDR3 DNA: TGTGCCAGCAGGACTAGCGGGAGCCCGGGGACCCAGTACTTC; CDR3 protein: CASRTSGSPGTQYF; clone size: NA; J gene: TRBJ2-5; V gene: TRBV25-1; D gene: TRBD2
CDR3 DNA: TGTGTCAGCAGCTACAGCTCCTACGAGCAGTACTTC; CDR3 protein: CVSSYSSYEQYF; clone size: NA; J gene: TRBJ2-7; V gene: TRBV7-9; D gene: NA
CDR3 DNA: TGTGCCAGCAGTTTCCCAGGACAGGGGGCCTACGAGCAGTACTTC; CDR3 protein: CASSFPGQGAYEQYF; clone size: NA; J gene: TRBJ2-7; V gene: TRBV28; D gene: TRBD1
CDR3 DNA: TGTGCCAGCAGCCAATTTAACAGGGTAGGAACTGAAGCTTTCTTT; CDR3 protein: CASSQFNRVGTEAFF; clone size: NA; J gene: TRBJ1-1; V gene: TRBV7-2; D gene: NA
CDR3 DNA: TGTGCCAGCAGCTCTTGGACAGCCCTACAAGAGACCCAGTACTTC; CDR3 protein: CASSSWTALQETQYF; clone size: NA; J gene: TRBJ2-5; V gene: TRBV3-1/TRBV3-2; D gene: NA
CDR3 DNA: TGTGCCAGCAGCTTATTCGGGACAGGGGGGTACGAGCAGTACTTC; CDR3 protein: CASSLFGTGGYEQYF; clone size: NA; J gene: TRBJ2-7; V gene: TRBV5-6; D gene: TRBD1
CDR3 DNA: TGTGCCAGCAGCCGGGACAGGGTCAATTCACCCCTCCACTTT; CDR3 protein: CASSRDRVNSPLHF; clone size: NA; J gene: TRBJ1-6; V gene: TRBV6-4; D gene: TRBD1
CDR3 DNA: TGTGCCAGCAGCTGGCGGGGCACAGATACGCAGTATTTT; CDR3 protein: CASSWRGTDTQYF; clone size: NA; J gene: TRBJ2-3; V gene: TRBV5-4; D gene: NA
CDR3 DNA: TGTGCCAGCAGTTACCCGGACAGGGGGCAATATGGCTACACCTTC; CDR3 protein: CASSYPDRGQYGYTF; clone size: NA; J gene: TRBJ1-2; V gene: TRBV6-2/TRBV6-3; D gene: TRBD1
CDR3 DNA: TGCGCCAGCAGCCAAGATGACACCCAAGCTTTCTTT; CDR3 protein: CASSQDDTQAFF; clone size: NA; J gene: TRBJ1-1; V gene: TRBV4-1; D gene: NA
CDR3 DNA: TGTGCCATCAGCCAGGACAGGGGGGCGAGCTCCTACAATGAGCAGTTCTTC; CDR3 protein: CAISQDRGASSYNEQFF; clone size: NA; J gene: TRBJ2-1; V gene: TRBV10-3; D gene: TRBD1
CDR3 DNA: TGTGCCAGCAGCTTGTCGGGACAGGGGTACTCTGGAAACACCATATATTTT; CDR3 protein: CASSLSGQGYSGNTIYF; clone size: NA; J gene: TRBJ1-3; V gene: TRBV7-3; D gene: TRBD1
CDR3 DNA: TGTGCCAGCAGCTTAGCGGGGGGACCCACTAGCACAGATACGCAGTATTTT; CDR3 protein: CASSLAGGPTSTDTQYF; clone size: NA; J gene: TRBJ2-3; V gene: TRBV11-3; D gene: TRBD2
CDR3 DNA: TGTGCCAGCAGCTACGGTTTGAACACTGAAGCTTTCTTT; CDR3 protein: CASSYGLNTEAFF; clone size: NA; J gene: TRBJ1-1; V gene: TRBV7-8; D gene: NA
CDR3 DNA: TGCGCCAGCAGCCAAGTTCCCCGGGACAGGGGGCGCGTCAACTATGGCTACACCTTC; CDR3 protein: CASSQVPRDRGRVNYGYTF; clone size: once; J gene: TRBJ1-2; V gene: TRBV4-1; D gene: TRBD1
CDR3 DNA: TGTGCCAGCAGCGCCCCCCCCCTCTACGAGCAGTACTTC; CDR3 protein: CASSAPPLYEQYF; clone size: NA; J gene: TRBJ2-7; V gene: TRBV9; D gene: NA